This is a list of T cell receptor beta chains from one sample in a study of CD8 T cells in ankylosing spondylitis. TCRdb redid the calling of the 5' RACE reads with MiXCR, one entry per CDR3 protein. The sample shows a few hundred thousand distinct CDR3 sequences, 20% of them seen only once. The sample comprised blood, either unsorted or a sorted T cell fraction (not recorded which). The receptors originated from a male donor with ankylosing spondylitis or in good health (not recorded which). The CDR3 runs from the conserved cysteine through the conserved F or W. Fields, in order: clone size, V gene, J gene, D gene, CDR3 DNA, CDR3 protein. The D gene is left open where the match is weak. Part of the rows lack a size; the others show once, few, many or a class for expanded clones.

size: few; V: TRBV20-1; J: TRBJ2-1; D: -; DNA: TGCAGTGCACAAGGACAGAGAGGCTACAATGAGCAGTTCTTC; CDR3: CSAQGQRGYNEQFF
size: many; V: TRBV12-3/TRBV12-4; J: TRBJ2-1; D: -; DNA: TGTGCCATCTCGGTGAGCTCCTACAATGAGCAGTTCTTC; CDR3: CAISVSSYNEQFF
size: -; V: TRBV15; J: TRBJ2-1; D: -; DNA: TGTGCCACCAGCAGGTCCTACAATGAGCAGTTCTTC; CDR3: CATSRSYNEQFF
size: many; V: TRBV6-6; J: TRBJ1-1; D: -; DNA: TGTGCCAGCAGTCGGGAGAACACTGAAGCTTTCTTT; CDR3: CASSRENTEAFF
size: -; V: TRBV28; J: TRBJ2-2; D: -; DNA: TGTGCCAGCGGTTTAGCCCCGCGGGGAGTTTACGCCGGGGAGCTGTTTTTT; CDR3: CASGLAPRGVYAGELFF
size: once; V: TRBV15; J: TRBJ2-1; D: -; DNA: TGTGCCACCAGCAGAGATCCCCCCGGGTCTTTCTACAATGCGCAGTTCTTC; CDR3: CATSRDPPGSFYNAQFF
size: few; V: TRBV20-1; J: TRBJ2-3; D: TRBD2; DNA: TGCAGTGCTTGGGCCACGGGGAAAATAGCGGGGGGACTTAGCACAGATACGCAGTATTTT; CDR3: CSAWATGKIAGGLSTDTQYF
size: few; V: TRBV4-1; J: TRBJ2-5; D: -; DNA: TGCGCCAGCAGCCAAGGGGCTATGGAGACCCAGTACTTC; CDR3: CASSQGAMETQYF
size: many; V: TRBV5-1; J: TRBJ2-3; D: TRBD2; DNA: TGCGCCAGCAGAGCGGGGACCACAGATACGCAGTATTTT; CDR3: CASRAGTTDTQYF
size: -; V: TRBV10-3; J: TRBJ2-3; D: -; DNA: TGTGCCTCCCGGGACTCCAGAAGCACAGATACGCAGTATTTT; CDR3: CASRDSRSTDTQYF
size: -; V: TRBV15; J: TRBJ2-3; D: -; DNA: TGTGCCACCAGCGGTACAGGGCTGGGCAACACAGATACGCAGTATTTT; CDR3: CATSGTGLGNTDTQYF
size: many; V: TRBV11-2; J: TRBJ1-2; D: TRBD1; DNA: TGTGCCAGCAGCTTAGCTGGACAGGGGAACTATGGCTACACCTTC; CDR3: CASSLAGQGNYGYTF
size: few; V: TRBV12-3/TRBV12-4; J: TRBJ1-6; D: TRBD1; DNA: TGTGCCAGCAGTTTAACAGGGGGCGATTCACCCCTCCACTTT; CDR3: CASSLTGGDSPLHF
size: few; V: TRBV18; J: TRBJ2-3; D: -; DNA: TGTGCCAGCTCATCAATCGGGGCAGATACGCAGTATTTT; CDR3: CASSSIGADTQYF
size: few; V: TRBV29-1; J: TRBJ1-1; D: -; DNA: TGCAGCGTTTTGAGGGGCACTGAAGCTTTCTTT; CDR3: CSVLRGTEAFF
size: once; V: TRBV27; J: TRBJ1-1; D: TRBD1; DNA: TGTGCCAGCAGTTTATCGGAGACAGGGATGAACACTGAAGCTTTCTTT; CDR3: CASSLSETGMNTEAFF
size: few; V: TRBV12-3/TRBV12-4; J: TRBJ1-1; D: -; DNA: TGTGCCAGCAGCCGCAGGGAGGGCACTGAAGCTTTCTTT; CDR3: CASSRREGTEAFF
size: few; V: TRBV27; J: TRBJ1-1; D: -; DNA: TGTGCCAGCAGACCGGCCAGGGAGGGGACTGAAGCTTTCTTT; CDR3: CASRPAREGTEAFF
size: -; V: TRBV7-6; J: TRBJ2-1; D: -; DNA: TGTGCCAGCAGCTTACGGGAAGGGGAAGAGCAGTTCTTC; CDR3: CASSLREGEEQFF
size: few; V: TRBV20-1; J: TRBJ1-5; D: TRBD1; DNA: TGCAGTGCAAGGACAGGGGGCATGGGCAATCAGCCCCAGCATTTT; CDR3: CSARTGGMGNQPQHF
size: -; V: TRBV27; J: TRBJ1-1; D: TRBD1; DNA: TGTGCCAGCAGCCAGACAGGGTGGCGCGCGGCTTTCTTT; CDR3: CASSQTGWRAAFF
size: -; V: TRBV5-4; J: TRBJ1-2; D: TRBD1; DNA: TGTGCCAGCAGCCCACGGACGACAGGGGACTATGGCTACACCTTC; CDR3: CASSPRTTGDYGYTF